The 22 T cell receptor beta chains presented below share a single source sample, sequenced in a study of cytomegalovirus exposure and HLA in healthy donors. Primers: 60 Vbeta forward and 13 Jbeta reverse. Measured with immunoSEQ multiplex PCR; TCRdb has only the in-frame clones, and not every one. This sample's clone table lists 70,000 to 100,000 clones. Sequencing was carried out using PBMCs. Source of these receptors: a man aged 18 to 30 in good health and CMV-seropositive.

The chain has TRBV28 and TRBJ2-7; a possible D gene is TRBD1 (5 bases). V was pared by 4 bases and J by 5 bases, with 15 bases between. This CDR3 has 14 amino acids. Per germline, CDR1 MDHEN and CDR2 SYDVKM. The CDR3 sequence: CASSYKTVNNEQYF. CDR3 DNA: TGTGCCAGCAGTTATAAGACAGTGAATAACGAGCAGTACTTC.

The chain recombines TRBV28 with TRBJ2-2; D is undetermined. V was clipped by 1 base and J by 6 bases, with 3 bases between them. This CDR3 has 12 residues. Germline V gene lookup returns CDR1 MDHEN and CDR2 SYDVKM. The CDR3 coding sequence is TGTGCCAGCAGTTTATCGGCCGGGGAGCTGTTTTTT. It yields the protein CASSLSAGELFF.

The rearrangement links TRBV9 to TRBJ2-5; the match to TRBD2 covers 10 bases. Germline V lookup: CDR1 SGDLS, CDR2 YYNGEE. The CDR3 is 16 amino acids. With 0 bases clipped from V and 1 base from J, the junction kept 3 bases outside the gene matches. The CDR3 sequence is CASSVGSGGVQETQYF. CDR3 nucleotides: TGTGCCAGCAGCGTAGGGAGCGGGGGGGTCCAAGAGACCCAGTACTTC. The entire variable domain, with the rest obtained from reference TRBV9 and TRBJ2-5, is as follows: DSGVTQTPKHLITATGQRVTLRCSPRSGDLSVYWYQQSLDQGLQFLIQYYNGEERAKGNILERFSAQQFPDLHSELNLSSLELGDSALYFCASSVGSGGVQETQYFGPGTRLLVL.

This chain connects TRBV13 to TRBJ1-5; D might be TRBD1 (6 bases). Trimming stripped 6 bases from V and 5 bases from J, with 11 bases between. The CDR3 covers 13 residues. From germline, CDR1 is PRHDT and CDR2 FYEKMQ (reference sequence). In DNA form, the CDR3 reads TGTGCCAGCAGTCAAGGGGGAGATCAGCCCCAGCATTTT. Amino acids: CASSQGGDQPQHF.

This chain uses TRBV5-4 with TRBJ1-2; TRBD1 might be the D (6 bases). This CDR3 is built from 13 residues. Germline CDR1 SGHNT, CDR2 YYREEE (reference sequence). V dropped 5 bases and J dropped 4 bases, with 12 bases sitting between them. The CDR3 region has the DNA TGTGCCAGCAGTTCGGACAGAGGCTATGGCTACACCTTC. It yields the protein CASSSDRGYGYTF.

The CDR3 is CASSVDLSSYNEQFF. The CDR3, as DNA: TGTGCCAGCAGCGTAGATTTGAGCTCCTACAATGAGCAGTTCTTC. V usage is TRBV9 and J usage is TRBJ2-1; D ambiguous. This CDR3 comprises 15 residues. V lost 0 bases and J 0 bases, leaving 7 bases between the germline ends. The germline V gene encodes CDR1 SGDLS and CDR2 YYNGEE.

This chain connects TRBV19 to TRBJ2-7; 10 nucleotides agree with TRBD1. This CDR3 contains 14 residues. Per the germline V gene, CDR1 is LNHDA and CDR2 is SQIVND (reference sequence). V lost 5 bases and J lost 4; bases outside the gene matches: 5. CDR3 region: CASSLRDRGYEQYF. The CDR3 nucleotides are TGTGCCAGTAGTCTCCGGGACAGGGGATACGAGCAGTACTTC. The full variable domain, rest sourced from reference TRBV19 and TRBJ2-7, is DGGITQSPKYLFRKEGQNVTLSCEQNLNHDAMYWYRQDPGQGLRLIYYSQIVNDFQKGDIAEGYSVSREKKESFPLTVTSAQKNPTAFYLCASSLRDRGYEQYFGPGTRLTVT.

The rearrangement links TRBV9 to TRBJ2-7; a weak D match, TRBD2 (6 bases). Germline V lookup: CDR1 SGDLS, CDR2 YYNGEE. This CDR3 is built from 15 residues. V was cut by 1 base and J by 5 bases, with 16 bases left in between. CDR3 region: CASSVSLGLYDEQYF. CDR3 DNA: TGTGCCAGCAGCGTAAGTTTGGGACTCTACGACGAGCAGTACTTC.

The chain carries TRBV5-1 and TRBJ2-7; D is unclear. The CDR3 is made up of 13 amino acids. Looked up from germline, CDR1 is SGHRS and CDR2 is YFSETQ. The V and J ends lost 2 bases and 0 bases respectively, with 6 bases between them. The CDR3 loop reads CASSFASSYEQYF. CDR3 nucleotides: TGCGCCAGCAGCTTCGCGAGCTCCTACGAGCAGTACTTC.

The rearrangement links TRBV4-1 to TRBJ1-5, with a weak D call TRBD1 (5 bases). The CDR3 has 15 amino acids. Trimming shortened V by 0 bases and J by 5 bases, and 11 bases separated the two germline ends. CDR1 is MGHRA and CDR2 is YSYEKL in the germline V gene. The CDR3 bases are TGCGCCAGCAGCCAAGATGCCAGGGTAGATCAGCCCCAGCATTTT. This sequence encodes CASSQDARVDQPQHF.

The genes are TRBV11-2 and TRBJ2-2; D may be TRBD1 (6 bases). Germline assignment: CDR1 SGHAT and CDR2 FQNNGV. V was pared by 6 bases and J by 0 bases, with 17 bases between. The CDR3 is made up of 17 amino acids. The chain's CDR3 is CASRVLWDTSNTGELFF. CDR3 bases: TGTGCCAGCAGGGTACTTTGGGACACCTCGAACACCGGGGAGCTGTTTTTT. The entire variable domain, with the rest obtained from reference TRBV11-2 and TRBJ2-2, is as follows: EAGVAQSPRYKIIEKRQSVAFWCNPISGHATLYWYQQILGQGPKLLIQFQNNGVVDDSQLPKDRFSAERLKGVDSTLKIQPAKLEDSAVYLCASRVLWDTSNTGELFFGEGSRLTVL.

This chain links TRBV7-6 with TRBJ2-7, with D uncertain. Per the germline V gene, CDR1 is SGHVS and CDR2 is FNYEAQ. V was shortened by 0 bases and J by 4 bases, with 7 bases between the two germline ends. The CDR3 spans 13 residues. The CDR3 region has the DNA TGTGCCAGCAGCTTAGCTACTCCTTACGAGCAGTACTTC. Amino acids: CASSLATPYEQYF.

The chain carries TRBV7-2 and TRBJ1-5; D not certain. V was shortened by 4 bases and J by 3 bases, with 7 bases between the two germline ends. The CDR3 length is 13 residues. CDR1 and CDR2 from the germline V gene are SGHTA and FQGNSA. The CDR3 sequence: CASSSRHNQPQHF. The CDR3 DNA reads TGTGCCAGCAGCTCCAGACACAATCAGCCCCAGCATTTT. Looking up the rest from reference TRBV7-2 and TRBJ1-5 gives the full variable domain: GAGVSQSPSNKVTEKGKDVELRCDPISGHTALYWYRQSLGQGLEFLIYFQGNSAPDKSGLPSDRFSAERTGGSVSTLTIQRTQQEDSAVYLCASSSRHNQPQHFGDGTRLSIL.

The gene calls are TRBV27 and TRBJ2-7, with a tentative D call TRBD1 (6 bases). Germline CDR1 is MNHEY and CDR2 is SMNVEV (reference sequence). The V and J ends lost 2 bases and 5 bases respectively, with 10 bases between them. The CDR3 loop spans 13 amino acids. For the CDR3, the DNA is TGTGCCAGCAGTTTAACAGGGAACCACGAGCAGTACTTC. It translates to CASSLTGNHEQYF.

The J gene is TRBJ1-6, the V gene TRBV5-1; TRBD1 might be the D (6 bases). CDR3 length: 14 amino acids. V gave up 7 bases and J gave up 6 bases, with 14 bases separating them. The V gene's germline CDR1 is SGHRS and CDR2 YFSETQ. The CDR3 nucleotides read TGCGCCAGCGGCAGGGGAATAGGTAATTCACCCCTCCACTTT. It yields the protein CASGRGIGNSPLHF.

In DNA, the CDR3 is TGTGCCTGGAGTTCAGGGGACTATGGCTACACCTTC. Translating gives CAWSSGDYGYTF. The genes are TRBV30 and TRBJ1-2, with D possibly matching TRBD1 (6 bases). V dropped 2 bases and J dropped 3 bases, with 7 bases sitting between them. CDR3 length: 12 residues. Germline V gene data show CDR1 as GTSNPN and CDR2 as SVGIG (reference sequence). The variable domain in full, completed from reference TRBV30 and TRBJ1-2, reads SQTIHQWPATLVQPVGSPLSLECTVEGTSNPNLYWYRQAAGRGLQLLFYSVGIGQISSEVPQNLSASRPQDRQFILSSKKLLLSDSGFYLCAWSSGDYGYTFGSGTRLTVV.

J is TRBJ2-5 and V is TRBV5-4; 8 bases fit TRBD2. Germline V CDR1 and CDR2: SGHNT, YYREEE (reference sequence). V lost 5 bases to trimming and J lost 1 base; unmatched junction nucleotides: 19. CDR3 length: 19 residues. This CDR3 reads CASRVGVRGAETFQETQYF. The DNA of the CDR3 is TGTGCCAGCAGGGTCGGGGTGCGGGGGGCCGAGACTTTCCAAGAGACCCAGTACTTC.

The CDR3 sequence is CASSEQGVSYEQYF. The CDR3 DNA reads as TGTGCCAGCAGTGAACAGGGTGTCAGCTACGAGCAGTACTTC. The chain employs TRBV2 and TRBJ2-7, with a weak D call TRBD1 (5 bases). Trimming took 2 bases from V and 3 from J, leaving 11 bases between them. Germline assignment: CDR1 SNHLY and CDR2 FYNNEI. The CDR3 extends over 14 amino acids.

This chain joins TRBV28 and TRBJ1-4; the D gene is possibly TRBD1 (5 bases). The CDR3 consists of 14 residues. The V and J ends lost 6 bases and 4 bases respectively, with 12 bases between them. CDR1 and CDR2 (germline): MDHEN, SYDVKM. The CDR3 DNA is TGTGCCAGCAGAAATGGACAACATAATGAAAAACTGTTTTTT. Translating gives CASRNGQHNEKLFF.

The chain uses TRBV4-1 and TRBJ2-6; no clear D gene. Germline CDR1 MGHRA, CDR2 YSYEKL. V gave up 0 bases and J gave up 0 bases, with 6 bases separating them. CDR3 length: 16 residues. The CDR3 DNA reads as TGCGCCAGCAGCCAAGATTTTAGCTCTGGGGCCAACGTCCTGACTTTC. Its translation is CASSQDFSSGANVLTF.

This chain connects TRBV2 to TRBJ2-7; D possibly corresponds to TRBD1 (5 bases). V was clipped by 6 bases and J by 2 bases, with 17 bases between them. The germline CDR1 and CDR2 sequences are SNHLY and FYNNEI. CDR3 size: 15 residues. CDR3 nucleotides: TGTGCCAGCAGCGAACAACGGACACGAACCTACGAGCAGTACTTC. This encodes CASSEQRTRTYEQYF.

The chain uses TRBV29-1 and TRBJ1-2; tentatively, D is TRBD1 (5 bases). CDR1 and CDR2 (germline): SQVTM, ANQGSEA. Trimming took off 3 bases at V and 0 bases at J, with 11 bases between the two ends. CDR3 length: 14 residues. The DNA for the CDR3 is TGCAGCGTTGATGAAGGACAAGCTAACTATGGCTACACCTTC. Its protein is CSVDEGQANYGYTF.